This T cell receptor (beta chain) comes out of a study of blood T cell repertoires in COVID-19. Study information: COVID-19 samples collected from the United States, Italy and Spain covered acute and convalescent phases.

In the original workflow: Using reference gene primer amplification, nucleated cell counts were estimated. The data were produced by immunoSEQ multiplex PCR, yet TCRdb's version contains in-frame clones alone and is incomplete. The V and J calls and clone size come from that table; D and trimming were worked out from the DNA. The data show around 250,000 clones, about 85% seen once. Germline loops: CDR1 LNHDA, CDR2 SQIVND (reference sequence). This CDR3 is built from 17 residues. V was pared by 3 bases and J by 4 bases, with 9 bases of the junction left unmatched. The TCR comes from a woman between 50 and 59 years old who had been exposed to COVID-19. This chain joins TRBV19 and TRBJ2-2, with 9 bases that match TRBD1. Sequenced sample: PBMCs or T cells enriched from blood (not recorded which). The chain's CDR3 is CASSIYRGQGVTGELFF. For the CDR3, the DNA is TGTGCCAGTAGTATTTACCGGGGACAGGGAGTCACCGGGGAGCTGTTTTTT.